This T cell receptor (beta chain) derives from a study of blood T cell repertoires in COVID-19 (dated by TCRdb to 2019 to 2021). About the investigation overall: The collaborator samples originated in the United States, Italy and Spain and spanned the acute and convalescent phases of COVID-19. The material from the prospective study consisted of cDNA or gDNA derived from T cells, B-cell-depleted T cells, or PBMCs. Deeply sampled blood TCRbeta repertoires from subjects exposed to, actively infected with, or recovered from COVID-19 were included in the dataset. The repertoires were released in a freely available public database meant as a resource for research on the immune response to SARS-CoV-2. The samples were drawn from the first 160 participants of the ongoing ImmuneRACE study and from over 950 subjects provided by 6 global collaborators. The sample metadata nearly always contained a de-identified subject ID, COVID-19 status, age in years and sex. Where HLA class I and class II types were available, the types were taken from metadata supplied by the sample provider, not from assay-based typing. The investigation overall reported the following: How much clinical and demographic metadata was included differed by source and by participant, and the metadata was provided uncurated.

Whole blood was collected in K2EDTA tubes by collaborating institutions according to the institutions' own protocols. For TCRbeta analysis, collaborator samples were shipped as frozen whole blood, as isolated PBMCs, or as DNA extracted from either sample type. To note about this clone: Its antigen has not been determined. No base quality values were provided; no much bigger clone lies one nucleotide off.

TCRbeta CDR3 regions were amplified from genomic DNA using the immunoSEQ Assay, a bias-controlled multiplex PCR. The study's processing was this. The number of nucleated cells in each sample was estimated from the amplification of reference gene primers within the assay. Sequence reads were collapsed and filtered to measure the absolute abundance of every unique TCRbeta CDR3 rearrangement. For each sample, productive Simpson clonality was calculated by taking the square root of Simpson's diversity index across productive rearrangements. This is the immuneACCESS table as TCRdb keeps it, with only in-frame sequences that have V and J called. A part of the clones is gone; compared with another copy, unresolved V genes explain less than half, and the rest is unexplained. From that table come the V and J calls and clone size; the DNA was used to work out D and trimming. Counted in this sample were about 75,000 clones; around 84% of them appeared once. The ten top clones hold under 25% of the sample.

CDR1 and CDR2, per the germline V gene, are MNHNS and SASEGT. V is pruned by 3 bases and J by 6 bases, leaving 7 bases of the junction without a gene match. The CDR3, from cysteine to phenylalanine, totals 15 residues. Here the CDR3 DNA is all that survives: 45 bases in frame from base 1. The TCR sequence derives from a woman in her fifties or sixties with acute or convalescent COVID-19. Sequenced: peripheral blood. The chain links TRBV6-1 with TRBJ2-3; 9 of the junction bases match TRBD2. The CDR3 in this case is CASSDASGVGDTQYF. The nucleotide sequence is given as TGTGCCAGCAGTGATGCTAGCGGGGTGGGGGATACGCAGTATTTT.